The text below deals with one TCR beta chain. Its antigen is as yet unknown. The CDR3 covers 13 residues. V was pared by 5 bases and J by 4 bases, with 11 bases between. From germline, CDR1 is SGHAT and CDR2 FQDESV (reference sequence). The data were obtained in a study of OX40 agonist ivuxolimab in advanced cancers. For the study at large: The mean age was roughly 60 years, ranging from roughly 23 to 79, with 65% to 90% of participants male. Partial responses were seen in three patients, one with hepatocellular carcinoma and two with cutaneous melanoma. Whole-study results and caveats: Patients with a partial response at 0.1-3.0 mg/kg had among the lowest clonal expansion. There were also nonresponders showing low normalized T-cell clonal expansion.

Only in-frame clones appear in the TCRdb table, and some are missing; sequencing was by immunoSEQ multiplex PCR. The sample lists 35,000 to 50,000 clones; more than 75% were seen once. Sequences were derived from CD4+ or CD8+ T cells sorted from blood, sampled in a trial of the OX40 agonist ivuxolimab. The J gene is TRBJ2-5, the V gene TRBV11-1; D remains ambiguous. The clonotype comes from an adult with an advanced solid tumor such as melanoma, head and neck, liver or kidney cancer. For the CDR3, the DNA is TGTGCCAGCAGCCCGCTGAGCAGAGAGACCCAGTACTTC. Translated: CASSPLSRETQYF.